This T cell receptor beta chain was profiled in a study of T cells after yellow fever vaccination. V lost 7 bases, J lost 5 bases, and 4 bases stayed unmatched. The CDR3 covers 11 residues. Germline V gene lookup returns CDR1 GTSNPN and CDR2 SVGIG (reference sequence). This clonotype was detected a few times. Its antigen is as yet unknown. The study's findings and limits: Researchers noted that a small share of clonotypes showed up in both CD4 and CD8 compartments.

A process of 5'RACE template switching, which added a universal primer site and UMIs, was used to make TCR cDNA. TCRdb reprocessed the 5' RACE reads via MiXCR and lists one record per CDR3 protein. The sample has 450,000 to 550,000 distinct CDR3 sequences, about a fifth seen once. The source is a man aged 18 to 30 who received the YFV17D yellow fever vaccine. The J gene is TRBJ2-7, the V gene TRBV30; 8 bases fit TRBD2. Sequences were derived from PBMCs, sampled around 3 weeks after the first yellow fever vaccination. The CDR3 sequence is CAFGGVHEQYF. The CDR3 nucleotides are TGTGCCTTCGGGGGGGTACACGAGCAGTACTTC. The full variable domain, completed using reference TRBV30 and TRBJ2-7, is SQTIHQWPATLVQPVGSPLSLECTVEGTSNPNLYWYRQAAGRGLQLLFYSVGIGQISSEVPQNLSASRPQDRQFILSSKKLLLSDSGFYLCAFGGVHEQYFGPGTRLTVT.